This TCR beta chain was recovered during a study of shared T cell receptors in the human thymus. Clones were sequenced by immunoSEQ multiplex PCR, and TCRdb holds only the in-frame ones, with some missing. The table has roughly 710,000 clones, 80% to 90% seen once. This clone has only a few counts. With 6 bases removed from V and 7 bases from J, the gap between germline ends came to 15 bases. The CDR3 extends over 13 amino acids. Germline V gene data show CDR1 as MNHEY and CDR2 as SVGAGI. This sample also appeared in a second study, on human thymus T cells. This second study notes: Thymus tissue was removed during corrective cardiac surgery. V and J genes seemed to be used with bias in thymic and blood repertoires.

The chain uses TRBV6-5 and TRBJ2-5; weak D call: TRBD2 (5 bases). The sequencing sample was made of thymocytes. The sequence was collected from a girl less than two years old with a congenital heart defect. The CDR3 DNA follows: TGTGCCAGCAGCCCTGGGAGTCGGGTGACCCAGTACTTC. Encoded protein: CASSPGSRVTQYF.